Sequencing of this TCR beta chain was carried out in a study of shared clonotypes between healthy human individuals. General observations from the study: Collection of samples was limited to blood; tissue repertoires likely differ. Generation probabilities were higher for clonotypes shared across all four sorted-subset donors than for unshared ones.

The ends were cut back, 2 bases at V and 4 bases at J, with 17 bases in the middle. The CDR3 has 16 residues. The germline V gene encodes CDR1 SGHDN and CDR2 FVKESK. The data were produced by immunoSEQ multiplex PCR, yet TCRdb's version contains in-frame clones alone and is incomplete. Here the sample spans roughly 2,300,000 clones, just under 95% being singletons. About this clone itself: Its antigen remains unidentified.

The chain links TRBV14 to TRBJ1-2; D possibly corresponds to TRBD1 (6 bases). The source is a man aged 18 to 30 in good health. Some clones in this sample may be carry-over from other donors' samples. Specimen: naive CD4+ T cells from PBMCs. Subset given: CD45RA+ positively selected. The chain's CDR3 is CASSQPGTNYVYGYTF. The DNA for the CDR3 is TGTGCCAGCAGCCAACCCGGGACAAACTATGTCTATGGCTACACCTTC.